The next 26 T cell receptor beta chains were all read from a single sample in a study of cytomegalovirus exposure and HLA in healthy donors. Data came from immunoSEQ multiplex PCR; TCRdb stores just in-frame clones and leaves some out. The repertoire holds approximately 160,000 clones, with approximately 88% as singletons. The material sequenced was PBMCs. The receptor source for this set is a woman between 18 and 29 years old in good health and CMV-seropositive.

This chain joins TRBV5-4 and TRBJ2-5; 10 nucleotides match TRBD1. Per the germline V gene, CDR1 is SGHNT and CDR2 is YYREEE (reference sequence). After removal of 4 bases from V and 5 bases from J, the junction contained 5 bases not matched to a gene. The CDR3 is 14 residues long. Written as DNA, the CDR3 is TGTGCCAGCAGCCAGGGACAGGGGCAGGAGACCCAGTACTTC. Its translation: CASSQGQGQETQYF.

The chain couples TRBV28 to TRBJ2-3, with D possibly being TRBD2 (6 bases). Trimming took 6 bases from V and 0 from J, leaving 13 bases between them. CDR1 is MDHEN, CDR2 SYDVKM, per germline. The CDR3 is 15 amino acids. Here the CDR3 DNA reads TGTGCCAGCAGCAACCCGGGGACTAGCACAGATACGCAGTATTTT. Translation gives CASSNPGTSTDTQYF.

This rearrangement joins TRBV7-2 to TRBJ1-2; 7 bases match TRBD1. The junction had 9 bases not matched to a gene; V was cut back by 5 bases and J by 0 bases. The germline V gene encodes CDR1 SGHTA and CDR2 FQGNSA. This CDR3 has 16 amino acids. DNA for the CDR3: TGTGCCAGCAGCGTCTTTGGGGACAGTTCTAACTATGGCTACACCTTC. It encodes CASSVFGDSSNYGYTF. The full variable domain, in which reference TRBV7-2 and TRBJ1-2 provide the parts outside the CDR3, is GAGVSQSPSNKVTEKGKDVELRCDPISGHTALYWYRQSLGQGLEFLIYFQGNSAPDKSGLPSDRFSAERTGGSVSTLTIQRTQQEDSAVYLCASSVFGDSSNYGYTFGSGTRLTVV.

This chain joins TRBV6-5 and TRBJ2-2, with TRBD2 identical over 7 bases. CDR1 MNHEY and CDR2 SVGAGI come from the germline V gene. J gave up 6 bases and V 2 bases, and 9 bases lay outside the gene matches. The CDR3 is 16 residues long. The CDR3 sequence: CASSYGLTGRAGELFF. The CDR3, as DNA: TGTGCCAGCAGTTACGGACTCACGGGGAGGGCCGGGGAGCTGTTTTTT.

The J gene is TRBJ2-3, the V gene TRBV19, with a possible D match to TRBD2 (5 bases). CDR3 size: 12 residues. The V end lost 0 bases, the J end lost 9 bases, and 7 bases lay between the germline ends. Looked up from germline, CDR1 is LNHDA and CDR2 is SQIVND (reference sequence). The CDR3 here is CASSIDRETQYF. Written as DNA, the CDR3 is TGTGCCAGTAGTATAGATCGGGAAACGCAGTATTTT.

The chain recombines TRBV5-1 with TRBJ1-2; D not resolved. Between the trimmed V and J ends, which lost 0 bases and 6 bases, there was a span of 9 bases. This CDR3 comprises 13 residues. The germline gives CDR1 SGHRS, CDR2 YFSETQ. DNA for the CDR3: TGCGCCAGCAGCTTGGGCGGGAAGGATGGCTACACCTTC. It yields the protein CASSLGGKDGYTF.

V and J are TRBV18 and TRBJ1-3, with D possibly matching TRBD1 (6 bases). Germline V gives CDR1 KGHSH, CDR2 LQKENI. With 3 bases removed from V and 1 base from J, the gap between germline ends came to 13 bases. This CDR3 contains 16 residues. The DNA of the CDR3 is TGTGCCAGCTCACCGACAGGACAAGGTTCTGGAAACACCATATATTTT. It is translated as CASSPTGQGSGNTIYF.

This clone was seen more than once but under ten times. The gene calls are TRBV6-4 and TRBJ2-1; D possibly corresponds to TRBD1 (6 bases). The V gene's germline CDR1 is MRHNA and CDR2 SNTAGT. V was clipped by 5 bases and J by 2 bases, with 10 bases between them. The CDR3 totals 14 residues. The chain's CDR3 is CASSPRDTYNEQFF. In DNA form, the CDR3 reads TGTGCCAGCAGTCCCCGGGACACCTACAATGAGCAGTTCTTC.

This clone was seen only a few times. Germline and junction disagree at one end, which may indicate a read error. This chain connects TRBV10-1 to TRBJ2-3; the match to TRBD2 covers 9 bases. This CDR3 comprises 12 residues. The germline V gene has CDR1 WNHNN and CDR2 SYGVQD (reference sequence). CDR3 sequence: CASSDMGGRVDF. CDR3 sequence (DNA): TGCGCCAGCAGTGATATGGGCGGGAGGGTGGATTTT.

V usage is TRBV7-2 and J usage is TRBJ2-1; 7 bases are a match to TRBD1. This CDR3 has 15 amino acids. Germline V gene lookup returns CDR1 SGHTA and CDR2 FQGNSA. V lost 5 bases, J lost 0 bases, and 4 bases stayed unmatched. The DNA for the CDR3 is TGTGCCAGCAGCCTGACAGGGTACTCCTACAATGAGCAGTTCTTC. Translated: CASSLTGYSYNEQFF.

This chain links TRBV7-2 with TRBJ2-7, with 7 bases matching TRBD2. The CDR3 totals 15 residues. V lost 3 bases and J lost 3; bases outside the gene matches: 8. Per germline, CDR1 SGHTA and CDR2 FQGNSA. Here the CDR3 reads CASSLHSGHLYEQYF. CDR3 nucleotides: TGTGCCAGCAGCTTGCATAGCGGGCACCTCTACGAGCAGTACTTC.

This clone appeared a single time. V usage is TRBV28 and J usage is TRBJ1-5; tentative D call: TRBD1 (6 bases). Deletions cut 7 bases from V and 1 base from J, with 17 bases between. The CDR3 runs to 16 residues. Looked up from germline, CDR1 is MDHEN and CDR2 is SYDVKM. CDR3 sequence reads: CASTRRGQGSNQPQHF. CDR3 bases: TGTGCCAGCACCCGACGTGGTCAGGGGAGCAATCAGCCCCAGCATTTT. Complete variable domain (other parts from reference TRBV28 and TRBJ1-5): DVKVTQSSRYLVKRTGEKVFLECVQDMDHENMFWYRQDPGLGLRLIYFSYDVKMKEKGDIPEGYSVSREKKERFSLILESASTNQTSMYLCASTRRGQGSNQPQHFGDGTRLSIL.

This chain connects TRBV5-1 to TRBJ1-5; TRBD1 matches 9 bases. Germline assignment: CDR1 SGHRS and CDR2 YFSETQ. This CDR3 has 17 residues. The junction had 7 bases not matched to a gene; V was cut back by 2 bases and J by 1 base. In DNA, the CDR3 is TGCGCCAGCAGCTTTCACGGGACAGGGACGAGCAATCAGCCCCAGCATTTT. This gives the protein CASSFHGTGTSNQPQHF.

The sample holds one count of this clone. This CDR3 reads CASSQDGLSYNEQFF. CDR3 coding DNA: TGTGCCAGCAGCCAAGATGGGCTTTCCTACAATGAGCAGTTCTTC. This chain uses TRBV14 with TRBJ2-1; D ambiguous. CDR1 and CDR2 (germline): SGHDN, FVKESK. The CDR3 totals 15 residues. Trimming cost V 0 bases and J 1 base, with 7 bases left between them.

The chain uses TRBV29-1 and TRBJ2-1; D not certain. There are 15 residues in the CDR3. V lost 3 bases and J 2 bases, leaving 14 bases between the germline ends. Germline CDR1 SQVTM, CDR2 ANQGSEA. The CDR3 nucleotides are TGCAGCGTTGACCTTCCCGCGGCGGCCTACAATGAGCAGTTCTTC. Its protein product is CSVDLPAAAYNEQFF.

This chain joins TRBV30 and TRBJ2-7; 10 nucleotides align to TRBD2. Germline V gene sequence: CDR1 GTSNPN, CDR2 SVGIG (reference sequence). The junction had 6 bases not matched to a gene; V was cut back by 3 bases and J by 1 base. This CDR3 has 15 residues. As DNA, the CDR3 is TGTGCCTGGAGGGCTTTAGCGGGAGGTTCCTACGAGCAGTACTTC. Protein product: CAWRALAGGSYEQYF.

The chain has TRBV28 and TRBJ1-4, with D maybe TRBD1 (5 bases). Germline V CDR1 and CDR2: MDHEN, SYDVKM. The ends were cut back, 7 bases at V and 8 bases at J, with 11 bases in the middle. The CDR3 is made up of 12 amino acids. This CDR3 reads CASNANREKLFF. In DNA, the CDR3 is TGTGCCAGCAACGCTAACAGGGAAAAACTGTTTTTT.

This rearrangement joins TRBV7-9 to TRBJ2-7, with D possibly matching TRBD2 (6 bases). V was pared by 5 bases and J by 2 bases, with 19 bases between. This CDR3 has 16 residues. Germline values: CDR1 SEHNR, CDR2 FQNEAQ (reference sequence). The CDR3 protein is CASSPRDSLHPYEQYF. In DNA form, the CDR3 reads TGTGCCAGCAGCCCAAGGGACTCACTCCACCCCTACGAGCAGTACTTC.

V usage is TRBV25-1 and J usage is TRBJ2-1, with 13 bases that match TRBD2. V trimming: 3 bases; J trimming: 6 bases; junction bases outside the gene matches: 5. The CDR3 runs 16 residues. In germline, CDR1 is MGHDK, CDR2 SYGVNS. The CDR3 is CASSEGTSGRVNEQFF. The DNA of the CDR3 is TGTGCCAGCAGTGAGGGCACTAGCGGGAGGGTCAATGAGCAGTTCTTC.

The rearrangement links TRBV6-1 to TRBJ1-2; D is undetermined. This CDR3 spans 13 amino acids. V was shortened by 6 bases and J by 7 bases, with 15 bases between the two germline ends. In germline, CDR1 is MNHNS, CDR2 SASEGT. This CDR3 is CASRPLDTSGYTF. CDR3 nucleotide sequence: TGTGCCAGCAGGCCACTAGACACCTCTGGCTACACCTTC.

This sequence joins TRBV13 and TRBJ2-3; TRBD2 matches 7 bases. Germline CDR1 and CDR2: PRHDT and FYEKMQ (reference sequence). V lost 2 bases, J lost 2 bases, and 7 bases stayed unmatched. The CDR3 consists of 16 residues. The CDR3 sequence: CASSLLRLAATDTQYF. As DNA, the CDR3 is TGTGCCAGCAGCTTACTTAGGCTAGCGGCCACAGATACGCAGTATTTT.

This sequence joins TRBV6-6 and TRBJ2-7; 9 bases agree with TRBD2. Trimming took 6 bases from V and 6 from J; bases not matched to a gene: 3. The CDR3 runs 12 residues. Germline V gene lookup returns CDR1 MNHNY and CDR2 SVGAGI (reference sequence). The CDR3 sequence is CASRTAGGEQYF. As DNA, the CDR3 is TGTGCCAGCAGAACAGCGGGAGGCGAGCAGTACTTC.

The rearrangement uses TRBV5-6 and TRBJ1-1; 9 nucleotides agree with TRBD1. Per the germline V gene, CDR1 is SGHDT and CDR2 is YYEEEE. The CDR3 length is 13 residues. Unmatched junction bases numbered 6, after V lost 6 bases and J lost 6 bases. CDR3 amino acids: CASKTGGLAEAFF. CDR3 sequence (DNA): TGTGCCAGCAAGACAGGGGGTTTGGCTGAAGCTTTCTTT.

This sequence joins TRBV19 and TRBJ2-3; the match to TRBD2 covers 12 bases. Losses at the gene ends were 2 bases for V and 1 base for J; bases not matched to a gene: 4. Germline-derived CDR1 and CDR2 are LNHDA and SQIVND (reference sequence). The CDR3 is made up of 17 amino acids. CDR3 residues: CASSITSGRTGTDTQYF. Here the CDR3 DNA reads TGTGCCAGTAGTATAACTAGCGGGAGGACCGGCACAGATACGCAGTATTTT.

The chain links TRBV30 to TRBJ2-3; D unclear. Germline assignment: CDR1 GTSNPN and CDR2 SVGIG (reference sequence). V dropped 0 bases and J dropped 0 bases, with 7 bases sitting between them. The CDR3 is 14 amino acids. The CDR3 DNA follows: TGTGCCTGGAGTGTACTGACTAGCACAGATACGCAGTATTTT. Amino acid sequence: CAWSVLTSTDTQYF. Combining the CDR3 with reference TRBV30 and TRBJ2-3 gives the whole variable domain SQTIHQWPATLVQPVGSPLSLECTVEGTSNPNLYWYRQAAGRGLQLLFYSVGIGQISSEVPQNLSASRPQDRQFILSSKKLLLSDSGFYLCAWSVLTSTDTQYFGPGTRLTVL.

The rearrangement joins TRBV7-9 to TRBJ1-3, with D perhaps TRBD1 (6 bases). Trimming removed 5 bases from V and 3 bases from J, with 17 bases in between. Germline loops: CDR1 SEHNR, CDR2 FQNEAQ (reference sequence). The CDR3 length is 16 residues. CDR3 nucleotides: TGTGCCAGCAGCCTTAGGTCCAGGGACATTGGAAACACCATATATTTT. Its translation: CASSLRSRDIGNTIYF. The full variable domain, rest sourced from reference TRBV7-9 and TRBJ1-3, is DTGVSQNPRHKITKRGQNVTFRCDPISEHNRLYWYRQTLGQGPEFLTYFQNEAQLEKSRLLSDRFSAERPKGSFSTLEIQRTEQGDSAMYLCASSLRSRDIGNTIYFGEGSWLTVV.